Following are 28 T cell receptor beta chains from one sample sequenced in a study of blood T cell repertoires in COVID-19. TCRdb's table, derived via immunoSEQ multiplex PCR, lists solely in-frame clones and lacks some. The sample has about 68,000 clones, 84% seen once. Sequenced sample: peripheral blood. The receptors originated from a man between 50 and 59 years old with active COVID-19.

The chain combines TRBV7-8 with TRBJ2-7; a weak D match, TRBD2 (5 bases). Germline V gene data show CDR1 as SGHVS and CDR2 as FQNEAQ. Trimming stripped 1 base from V and 0 bases from J, with 16 bases between. CDR3 size: 17 residues. The CDR3 region has the DNA TGTGCCAGCAGCTTAGGAAGACGTAGCGCGAGCTCCTACGAGCAGTACTTC. Its protein product is CASSLGRRSASSYEQYF.

J is TRBJ2-3 and V is TRBV11-2; D possibly corresponds to TRBD2 (6 bases). The CDR3 has 17 residues. Trimming removed 0 bases at V and 0 bases at J, with 13 bases between. Germline CDR1 reads SGHAT; CDR2 reads FQNNGV. As DNA, the CDR3 is TGTGCCAGCAGCTTAGATCTGGGACTTTCTAGCACAGATACGCAGTATTTT. The encoded protein is CASSLDLGLSSTDTQYF. Based on the CDR3 plus reference TRBV11-2 and TRBJ2-3, the full variable domain is EAGVAQSPRYKIIEKRQSVAFWCNPISGHATLYWYQQILGQGPKLLIQFQNNGVVDDSQLPKDRFSAERLKGVDSTLKIQPAKLEDSAVYLCASSLDLGLSSTDTQYFGPGTRLTVL.

This sequence joins TRBV11-3 and TRBJ2-3, with 9 bases identical to TRBD2. Germline assignment: CDR1 SGHNT and CDR2 YENEEA. The CDR3 loop spans 15 amino acids. Trimming removed 5 bases from V and 2 bases from J; junction bases left unmatched: 5. In DNA, the CDR3 is TGTGCCAGCAGCCAGGGCGGGAGGGCCACAGATACGCAGTATTTT. It translates to CASSQGGRATDTQYF.

The chain links TRBV5-4 to TRBJ2-1; 8 bases match TRBD2. Trimming at V came to 4 bases and at J to 9 bases, leaving 12 bases not matched to a gene. CDR1 and CDR2 from the germline V gene are SGHNT and YYREEE (reference sequence). There are 15 residues in the CDR3. CDR3 sequence reads: CASSAIAGLGGEQFF. In DNA, the CDR3 is TGTGCCAGCAGCGCTATAGCGGGGTTGGGGGGTGAGCAGTTCTTC.

The gene calls are TRBV5-1 and TRBJ2-7, with 9 bases matching TRBD2. CDR3 size: 14 residues. Losses at the gene ends were 3 bases for V and 4 bases for J; bases not matched to a gene: 5. Germline V gene data show CDR1 as SGHRS and CDR2 as YFSETQ. CDR3 nucleotides: TGCGCCAGCAGCTATCTAGCGGGGCAGTACGAGCAGTACTTC. Its protein is CASSYLAGQYEQYF.

The rearrangement uses TRBV7-2 and TRBJ2-7, with D possibly being TRBD1 (6 bases). V was trimmed by 3 bases and J by 7 bases, leaving 13 bases between them. The CDR3 loop spans 13 amino acids. CDR1 is SGHTA, CDR2 FQGNSA, per germline. CDR3 coding DNA: TGTGCCAGCAGCTTGGTAACCCAGGGGGAGCAGTACTTC. Its translation is CASSLVTQGEQYF. The complete variable domain, with remaining parts taken from reference TRBV7-2 and TRBJ2-7, reads GAGVSQSPSNKVTEKGKDVELRCDPISGHTALYWYRQSLGQGLEFLIYFQGNSAPDKSGLPSDRFSAERTGGSVSTLTIQRTQQEDSAVYLCASSLVTQGEQYFGPGTRLTVT.

The CDR3 loop reads CATSRDAVAAGYTF. CDR3 DNA: TGTGCCACCAGCAGAGATGCGGTCGCGGCCGGCTACACCTTC. The rearrangement uses TRBV15 and TRBJ1-2; no reliable D call. The V end lost 0 bases, the J end lost 8 bases, and 13 bases lay between the germline ends. Germline V CDR1 and CDR2: LNHNV, YYDKDF (reference sequence). The length of the CDR3 is 14 residues. The full variable domain, completed using reference TRBV15 and TRBJ1-2, is DAMVIQNPRYQVTQFGKPVTLSCSQTLNHNVMYWYQQKSSQAPKLLFHYYDKDFNNEADTPDNFQSRRPNTSFCFLDIRSPGLGDTAMYLCATSRDAVAAGYTFGSGTRLTVV.

The chain uses TRBV13 and TRBJ2-3, with TRBD2 matching 12 bases. This CDR3 has 15 amino acids. J lost 9 bases, V lost 5 bases, and 9 bases had no gene match. Per germline, CDR1 PRHDT and CDR2 FYEKMQ (reference sequence). CDR3 bases: TGTGCCAGCAGCCCGCGGGGACTAGCGGGCGGAACGCAGTATTTT. It encodes CASSPRGLAGGTQYF.

This clone showed up just once. The chain employs TRBV9 and TRBJ1-2, with 8 positions matching TRBD1. With V trimmed by 1 base and J by 8 bases, 10 bases remained unmatched. The CDR3 contains 15 residues. Germline loops: CDR1 SGDLS, CDR2 YYNGEE. CDR3 amino acids: CASSVRTGQGSGYTF. The CDR3 bases are TGTGCCAGCAGCGTAAGGACCGGACAGGGCAGCGGCTACACCTTC.

The chain joins TRBV18 to TRBJ2-5; maybe TRBD2 (5 bases). V shed 5 bases and J shed 2 bases, with 9 bases lying between them. The length of the CDR3 is 13 residues. Germline V gene lookup returns CDR1 KGHSH and CDR2 LQKENI. The CDR3 DNA reads TGTGCCAGCTCAGCCGGGGTTCAAGAGACCCAGTACTTC. Its protein is CASSAGVQETQYF.

J is TRBJ1-1 and V is TRBV9; the D is unclear. Trimming stripped 1 base from V and 0 bases from J, with 10 bases between. Germline V gene sequence: CDR1 SGDLS, CDR2 YYNGEE. The CDR3 is made up of 15 amino acids. CDR3 sequence (DNA): TGTGCCAGCAGCGTAACAGACGCCATGAACACTGAAGCTTTCTTT. Translating it yields CASSVTDAMNTEAFF.

The chain links TRBV3-1 (or the pseudogene TRBV3-2) to TRBJ2-2, with D hard to call. V was clipped by 1 base and J by 5 bases, with 14 bases between them. Germline V gene sequence: CDR1 LGHDT, CDR2 YNNKEL (reference sequence). The CDR3 contains 16 residues. DNA of the CDR3: TGTGCCAGCAGCCAAGCTGCGCATCCTTATACCGGGGAGCTGTTTTTT. It encodes CASSQAAHPYTGELFF.

The rearrangement uses TRBV3-1 (or the pseudogene TRBV3-2) and TRBJ2-7; perhaps TRBD1 as D (6 bases). V was clipped by 0 bases and J by 1 base, with 10 bases between them. Germline assignment: CDR1 LGHDT and CDR2 YNNKEL (reference sequence). The CDR3 contains 15 residues. The CDR3: CASSQDLTGSYEQYF. CDR3 nucleotides: TGTGCCAGCAGCCAAGATTTGACAGGTTCCTACGAGCAGTACTTC.

This chain joins TRBV7-6 and TRBJ2-3, with TRBD2 identical over 8 bases. With 2 bases clipped from V and 0 bases from J, the junction kept 7 bases outside the gene matches. The CDR3 extends over 17 amino acids. Germline assignment: CDR1 SGHVS and CDR2 FNYEAQ. The CDR3 spells CASSLTSGRTSTDTQYF. The DNA of the CDR3 is TGTGCCAGCAGCTTAACTAGCGGAAGAACTAGCACAGATACGCAGTATTTT. The full variable domain, with the rest looked up from reference TRBV7-6 and TRBJ2-3, is GAGVSQSPRYKVTKRGQDVALRCDPISGHVSLYWYRQALGQGPEFLTYFNYEAQQDKSGLPNDRFSAERPEGSISTLTIQRTEQRDSAMYRCASSLTSGRTSTDTQYFGPGTRLTVL.

V gene TRBV2 combines with J gene TRBJ2-2; D is ambiguous. Germline CDR1 is SNHLY and CDR2 is FYNNEI. This CDR3 contains 14 residues. Trimming took 2 bases from V and 5 from J, leaving 9 bases between them. The CDR3 sequence: CASSERYWTGELFF. As DNA, the CDR3 is TGTGCCAGCAGTGAACGTTACTGGACCGGGGAGCTGTTTTTT.

This clone was seen more than once but under ten times. V gene TRBV6-5 combines with J gene TRBJ1-2; TRBD1 matches 8 bases. Per germline, CDR1 MNHEY and CDR2 SVGAGI. The length of the CDR3 is 15 residues. V shed 0 bases and J 3 bases; nucleotides not matched to a gene: 3. This chain's CDR3 is CASSYSSGGYYGYTF. The CDR3 region has the DNA TGTGCCAGCAGTTACTCATCAGGGGGCTACTATGGCTACACCTTC.

The rearrangement joins TRBV18 to TRBJ2-6; 7 nucleotides align to TRBD1. With V trimmed by 5 bases and J by 2 bases, 3 bases remained unmatched. Germline values: CDR1 KGHSH, CDR2 LQKENI. The CDR3 loop spans 15 amino acids. The CDR3 bases are TGTGCCAGCTCATTGCAGGGGGCTGGGGCCAACGTCCTGACTTTC. As protein: CASSLQGAGANVLTF.

This clone was seen only once. J is TRBJ1-1 and V is TRBV5-1; 8 bases are a match to TRBD1. The V gene's germline CDR1 is SGHRS and CDR2 YFSETQ. V shed 2 bases, J shed 5 bases, and the junction held 5 bases outside the gene matches. CDR3 length: 14 amino acids. The CDR3 DNA follows: TGCGCCAGCAGCTTACAGGGGGGCGAGACTGAAGCTTTCTTT. It is translated as CASSLQGGETEAFF.

The V call is TRBV6-1, the J call TRBJ2-3; the D gene is possibly TRBD1 (6 bases). Germline lookup yields CDR1 MNHNS and CDR2 SASEGT. The V end was cut by 7 bases, the J end by 3 bases, with 17 bases between. This CDR3 contains 15 residues. The CDR3 here is CASNSGQGWTDTQYF. CDR3 bases: TGTGCCAGCAATTCGGGGCAGGGGTGGACAGATACGCAGTATTTT.

This chain joins TRBV19 and TRBJ1-1; unclear D gene. Between the trimmed V and J ends, which lost 5 bases and 3 bases, there was a span of 22 bases. Germline V CDR1 and CDR2: LNHDA, SQIVND (reference sequence). This CDR3 contains 17 residues. CDR3 protein: CASSVWPGWAADTEAFF. The CDR3 region has the DNA TGTGCCAGTAGTGTTTGGCCCGGATGGGCCGCTGACACTGAAGCTTTCTTT.

The chain links TRBV11-2 to TRBJ2-5; TRBD1 matches at 8 bases. V dropped 5 bases and J dropped 7; count of bases not matched to a gene: 15. CDR1 is SGHAT, CDR2 FQNNGV, per germline. The CDR3 is 16 residues long. CDR3 loop: CASSQGGRGQVGTQYF. Written as DNA, the CDR3 is TGTGCCAGCAGCCAGGGGGGCAGGGGGCAGGTCGGGACCCAGTACTTC.

This clone turned up a few times. The chain is built from TRBV5-8 and TRBJ1-5; 7 bases fit TRBD1. This CDR3 has 15 amino acids. Germline values: CDR1 SGHTS, CDR2 YDEGEE. After removal of 4 bases from V and 0 bases from J, the junction contained 4 bases not matched to a gene. The CDR3 loop is CASSLQGFSNQPQHF. As DNA, the CDR3 is TGTGCCAGCAGCCTACAGGGGTTTAGCAATCAGCCCCAGCATTTT.

The V gene is TRBV5-3, the J gene TRBJ2-3; 10 nucleotides agree with TRBD2. TRBV5-3 falls under the ORF class, with uncertain function. V lost 4 bases, J lost 0 bases, and 5 bases stayed unmatched. The CDR3 runs to 16 residues. The CDR3 DNA reads TGTGCCAGAAGCACCGGACTAGCGGTGAGCACAGATACGCAGTATTTT. This translates into CARSTGLAVSTDTQYF.

This chain uses TRBV3-1 (or the pseudogene TRBV3-2) with TRBJ1-5, with 9 bases matching TRBD1. This CDR3 has 16 amino acids. Trimming cost V 4 bases and J 3 bases; bases outside gene matches: 7. From germline, CDR1 is LGHDT and CDR2 YNNKEL (reference sequence). The CDR3 loop reads CASSPWTGANNQPQHF. The CDR3 coding sequence is TGTGCCAGCAGCCCTTGGACAGGGGCAAACAATCAGCCCCAGCATTTT.

V and J are TRBV27 and TRBJ2-7; 11 bases fit TRBD2. The CDR3 is 15 amino acids. The ends lost 6 bases at V and 1 base at J; junction bases unmatched: 5. Germline V gene sequence: CDR1 MNHEY, CDR2 SMNVEV (reference sequence). DNA of the CDR3: TGTGCCAGCAGCCGAGGGACTAGCGGTTCCTACGAGCAGTACTTC. The encoded protein is CASSRGTSGSYEQYF.

This chain uses TRBV6-6 with TRBJ1-1, with 7 bases lining up with TRBD1. V shed 8 bases and J 1 base; nucleotides not matched to a gene: 7. Germline CDR1 MNHNY, CDR2 SVGAGI (reference sequence). The CDR3 is 14 residues long. The CDR3 reads CASDRQGANTEAFF. The CDR3 DNA follows: TGTGCCAGCGACCGACAGGGAGCGAACACTGAAGCTTTCTTT.

This CDR3 is CASSYGTGQETQYF. The CDR3 bases are TGCGCCAGCAGCTACGGGACAGGGCAAGAGACCCAGTACTTC. The chain recombines TRBV5-1 with TRBJ2-5; 9 bases agree with TRBD1. The V gene's germline CDR1 is SGHRS and CDR2 YFSETQ. Trimming took 3 bases from V and 2 from J; bases not matched to a gene: 2. There are 14 residues in the CDR3.

The gene calls are TRBV13 and TRBJ1-1; 7 positions match TRBD1. Looked up from germline, CDR1 is PRHDT and CDR2 is FYEKMQ (reference sequence). Trimming took 9 bases from V and 8 from J; bases not matched to a gene: 9. The CDR3 is made up of 12 amino acids. The CDR3 spells CASIEGASEAFF. The CDR3 DNA is TGTGCCAGTATAGAGGGGGCTAGCGAAGCTTTCTTT.